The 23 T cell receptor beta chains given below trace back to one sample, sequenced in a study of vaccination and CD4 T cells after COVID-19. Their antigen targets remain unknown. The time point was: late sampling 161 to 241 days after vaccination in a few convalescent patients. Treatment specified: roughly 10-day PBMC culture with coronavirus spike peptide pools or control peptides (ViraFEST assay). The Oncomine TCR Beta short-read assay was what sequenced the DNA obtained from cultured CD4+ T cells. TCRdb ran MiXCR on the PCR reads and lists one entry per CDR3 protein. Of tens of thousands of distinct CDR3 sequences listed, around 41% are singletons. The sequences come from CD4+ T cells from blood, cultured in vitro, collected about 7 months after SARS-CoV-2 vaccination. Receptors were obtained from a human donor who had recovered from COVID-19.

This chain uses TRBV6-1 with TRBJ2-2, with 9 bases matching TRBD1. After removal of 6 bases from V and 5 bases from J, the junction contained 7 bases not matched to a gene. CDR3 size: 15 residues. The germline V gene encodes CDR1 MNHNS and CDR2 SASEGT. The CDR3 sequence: CASSAGTGWTGELFF. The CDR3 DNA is TGTGCCAGCAGCGCCGGGACAGGGTGGACCGGGGAGCTGTTTTTT.

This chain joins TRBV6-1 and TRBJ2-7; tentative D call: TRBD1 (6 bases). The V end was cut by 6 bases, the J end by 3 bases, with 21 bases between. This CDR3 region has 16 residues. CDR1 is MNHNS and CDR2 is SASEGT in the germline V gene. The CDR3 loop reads CASSPGGGRVFYEQYF. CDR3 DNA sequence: TGTGCCAGCAGCCCTGGTGGGGGCAGGGTATTCTACGAGCAGTACTTC.

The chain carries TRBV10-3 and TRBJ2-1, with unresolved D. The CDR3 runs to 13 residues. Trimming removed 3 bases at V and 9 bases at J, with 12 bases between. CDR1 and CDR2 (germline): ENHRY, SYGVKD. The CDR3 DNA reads TGTGCCATCAGTGATTTGAAGGTCCCTGAGCAGTTCTTC. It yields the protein CAISDLKVPEQFF.

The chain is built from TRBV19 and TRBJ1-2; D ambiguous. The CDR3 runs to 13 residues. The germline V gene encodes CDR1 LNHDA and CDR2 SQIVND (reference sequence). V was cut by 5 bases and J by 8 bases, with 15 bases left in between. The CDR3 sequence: CASSPWREPGYTF. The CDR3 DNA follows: TGTGCCAGTAGTCCCTGGAGGGAACCCGGCTACACCTTC. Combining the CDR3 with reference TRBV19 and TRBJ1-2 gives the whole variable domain DGGITQSPKYLFRKEGQNVTLSCEQNLNHDAMYWYRQDPGQGLRLIYYSQIVNDFQKGDIAEGYSVSREKKESFPLTVTSAQKNPTAFYLCASSPWREPGYTFGSGTRLTVV.

DNA of the CDR3: TGCAGCGTGGCGAACCGAATAGGGGGCTACGAGCAGTACTTC. Its translation: CSVANRIGGYEQYF. The rearrangement uses TRBV29-1 and TRBJ2-7; a weak D match, TRBD1 (6 bases). Trimming removed 6 bases at V and 3 bases at J, with 18 bases between. The CDR3 contains 14 residues. Germline values: CDR1 SQVTM, CDR2 ANQGSEA.

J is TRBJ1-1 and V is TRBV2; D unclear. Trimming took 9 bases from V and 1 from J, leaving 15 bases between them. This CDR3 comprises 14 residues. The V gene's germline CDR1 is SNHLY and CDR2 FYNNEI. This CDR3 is CASRTPASNTEAFF. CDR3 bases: TGTGCCAGTAGAACGCCAGCCTCGAACACTGAAGCTTTCTTT.

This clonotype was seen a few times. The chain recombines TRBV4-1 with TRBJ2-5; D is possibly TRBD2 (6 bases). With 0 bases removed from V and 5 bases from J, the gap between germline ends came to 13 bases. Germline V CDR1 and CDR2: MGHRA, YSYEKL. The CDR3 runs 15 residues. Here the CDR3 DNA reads TGCGCCAGCAGCCAAGACGGGACTCCCGAGGAGACCCAGTACTTC. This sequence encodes CASSQDGTPEETQYF.

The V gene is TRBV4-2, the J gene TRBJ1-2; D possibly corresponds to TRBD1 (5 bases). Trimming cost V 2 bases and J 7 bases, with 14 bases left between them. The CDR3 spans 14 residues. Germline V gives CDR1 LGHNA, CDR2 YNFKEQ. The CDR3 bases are TGTGCCAGCAGCCAACTTCAGGGAATTTTTGGCTACACCTTC. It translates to CASSQLQGIFGYTF.

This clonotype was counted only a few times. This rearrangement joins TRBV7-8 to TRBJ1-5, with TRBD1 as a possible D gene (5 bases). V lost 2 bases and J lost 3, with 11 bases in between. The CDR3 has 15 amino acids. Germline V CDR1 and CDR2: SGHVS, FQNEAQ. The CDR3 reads CASSLPPGNNQPQHF. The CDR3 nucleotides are TGTGCCAGCAGCTTACCCCCAGGGAACAATCAGCCCCAGCATTTT.

CDR3 residues: CASSLEALWGNQPQHF. Here the CDR3 DNA reads TGTGCCAGCAGCTTAGAAGCTCTCTGGGGCAATCAGCCCCAGCATTTT. The chain uses TRBV7-2 and TRBJ1-5; D not resolved. The germline V gene encodes CDR1 SGHTA and CDR2 FQGNSA. The CDR3 covers 16 residues. V was cut by 1 base and J by 2 bases, with 12 bases left in between.

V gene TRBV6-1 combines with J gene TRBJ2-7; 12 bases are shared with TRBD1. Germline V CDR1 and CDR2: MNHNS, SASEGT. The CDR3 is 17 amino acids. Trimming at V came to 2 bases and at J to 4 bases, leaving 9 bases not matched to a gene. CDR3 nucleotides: TGTGCCAGCAGTGAACGCGTGGGACAGGGGGCGGTATACGAGCAGTACTTC. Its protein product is CASSERVGQGAVYEQYF.

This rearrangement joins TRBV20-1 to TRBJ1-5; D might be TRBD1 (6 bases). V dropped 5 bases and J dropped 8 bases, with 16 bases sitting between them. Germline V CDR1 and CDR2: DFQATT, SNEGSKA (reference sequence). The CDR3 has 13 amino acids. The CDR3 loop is CSASTDSSEPQHF. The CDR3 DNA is TGCAGTGCTTCTACGGACAGTTCGGAGCCCCAGCATTTT.

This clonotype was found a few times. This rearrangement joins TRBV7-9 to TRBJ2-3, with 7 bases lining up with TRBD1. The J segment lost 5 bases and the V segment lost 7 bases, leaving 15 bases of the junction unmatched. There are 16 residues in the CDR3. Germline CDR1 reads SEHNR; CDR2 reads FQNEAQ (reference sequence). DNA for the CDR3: TGTGCCAGCACCCAAAGGGGAACAGGGGAACAAGATACGCAGTATTTT. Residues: CASTQRGTGEQDTQYF.

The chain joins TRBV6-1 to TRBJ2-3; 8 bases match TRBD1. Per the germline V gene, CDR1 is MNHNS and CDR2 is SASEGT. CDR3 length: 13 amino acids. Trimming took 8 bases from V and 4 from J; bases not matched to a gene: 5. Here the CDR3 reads CASGDRGADTQYF. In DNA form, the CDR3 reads TGTGCCAGCGGCGACAGGGGTGCAGATACGCAGTATTTT.

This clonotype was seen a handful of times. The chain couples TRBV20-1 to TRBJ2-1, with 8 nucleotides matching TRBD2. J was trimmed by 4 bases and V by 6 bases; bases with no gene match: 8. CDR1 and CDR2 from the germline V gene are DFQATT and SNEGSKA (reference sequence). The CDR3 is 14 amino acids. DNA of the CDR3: TGCAGTGCCTCGCTTAGCGGGGAGTACAATGAGCAGTTCTTC. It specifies CSASLSGEYNEQFF.

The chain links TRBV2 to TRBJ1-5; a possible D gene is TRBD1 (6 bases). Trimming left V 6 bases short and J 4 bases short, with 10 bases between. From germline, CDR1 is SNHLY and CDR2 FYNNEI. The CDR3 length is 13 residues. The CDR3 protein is CASSRQANQPQHF. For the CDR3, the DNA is TGTGCCAGCAGCCGACAGGCGAATCAGCCCCAGCATTTT.

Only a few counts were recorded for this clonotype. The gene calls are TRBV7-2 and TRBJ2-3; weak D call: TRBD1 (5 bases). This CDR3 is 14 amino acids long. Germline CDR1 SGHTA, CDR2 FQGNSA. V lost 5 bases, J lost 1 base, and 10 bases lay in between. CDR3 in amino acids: CASSPWGGTDTQYF. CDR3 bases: TGTGCCAGCAGCCCCTGGGGCGGCACAGATACGCAGTATTTT. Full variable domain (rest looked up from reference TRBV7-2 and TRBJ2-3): GAGVSQSPSNKVTEKGKDVELRCDPISGHTALYWYRQSLGQGLEFLIYFQGNSAPDKSGLPSDRFSAERTGGSVSTLTIQRTQQEDSAVYLCASSPWGGTDTQYFGPGTRLTVL.

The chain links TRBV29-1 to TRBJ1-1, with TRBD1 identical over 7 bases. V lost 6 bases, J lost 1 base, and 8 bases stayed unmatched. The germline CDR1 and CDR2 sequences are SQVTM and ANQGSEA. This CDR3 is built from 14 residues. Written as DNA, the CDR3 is TGCAGCGTCCACGACAGGGCTGCGAACACTGAAGCTTTCTTT. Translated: CSVHDRAANTEAFF.

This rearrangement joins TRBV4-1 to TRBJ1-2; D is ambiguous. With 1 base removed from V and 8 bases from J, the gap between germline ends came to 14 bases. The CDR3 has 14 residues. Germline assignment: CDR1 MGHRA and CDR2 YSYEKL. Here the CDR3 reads CASSQGSRSRGYTF. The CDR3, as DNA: TGCGCCAGCAGCCAAGGGTCCAGGTCGCGGGGCTACACCTTC.

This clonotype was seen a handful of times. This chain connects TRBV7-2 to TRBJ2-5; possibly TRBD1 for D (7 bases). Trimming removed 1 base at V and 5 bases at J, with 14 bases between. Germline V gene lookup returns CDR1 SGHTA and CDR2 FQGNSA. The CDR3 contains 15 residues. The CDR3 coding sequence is TGTGCCAGCAGCTTAGAGGGGGCGGGGTGGGAGACCCAGTACTTC. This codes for CASSLEGAGWETQYF.

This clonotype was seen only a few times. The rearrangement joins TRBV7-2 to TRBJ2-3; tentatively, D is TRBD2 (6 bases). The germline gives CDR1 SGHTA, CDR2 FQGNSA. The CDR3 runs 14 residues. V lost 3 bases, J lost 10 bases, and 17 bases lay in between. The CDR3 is CASSFGGTAHAQYF. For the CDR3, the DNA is TGTGCCAGCAGCTTCGGCGGGACGGCTCACGCGCAGTATTTT.

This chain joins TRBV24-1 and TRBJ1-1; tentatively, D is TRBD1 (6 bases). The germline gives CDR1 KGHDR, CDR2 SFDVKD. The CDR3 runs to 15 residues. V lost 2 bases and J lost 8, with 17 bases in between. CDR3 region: CATSDSSDRRREAFF. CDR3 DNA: TGTGCCACCAGTGATTCTTCCGACAGGAGAAGAGAAGCTTTCTTT.

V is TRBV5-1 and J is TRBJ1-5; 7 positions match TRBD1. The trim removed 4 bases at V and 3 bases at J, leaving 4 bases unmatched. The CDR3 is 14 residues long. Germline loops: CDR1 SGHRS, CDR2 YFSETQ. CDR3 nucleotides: TGCGCCAGCAGCACCGGACAGGTCAATCAGCCCCAGCATTTT. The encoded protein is CASSTGQVNQPQHF. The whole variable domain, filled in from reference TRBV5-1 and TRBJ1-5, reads KAGVTQTPRYLIKTRGQQVTLSCSPISGHRSVSWYQQTPGQGLQFLFEYFSETQRNKGNFPGRFSGRQFSNSRSEMNVSTLELGDSALYLCASSTGQVNQPQHFGDGTRLSIL.